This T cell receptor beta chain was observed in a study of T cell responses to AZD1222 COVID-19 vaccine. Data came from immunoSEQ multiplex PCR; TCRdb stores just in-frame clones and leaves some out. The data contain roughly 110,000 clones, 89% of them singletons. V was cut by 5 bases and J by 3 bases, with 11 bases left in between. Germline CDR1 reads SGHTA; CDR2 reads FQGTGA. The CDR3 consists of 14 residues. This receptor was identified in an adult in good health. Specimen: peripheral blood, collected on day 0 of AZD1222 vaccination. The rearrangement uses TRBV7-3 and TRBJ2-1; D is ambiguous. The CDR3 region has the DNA TGTGCCAGCAGCCCCCGACGAGACTACAATGAGCAGTTCTTC. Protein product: CASSPRRDYNEQFF.